This is a list of T cell receptor beta chains from one sample in a study of siplizumab effects on memory and regulatory T cells. Generated by immunoSEQ multiplex PCR, the TCRdb table keeps only in-frame clones and is missing some. The repertoire includes over 80,000 clones, about 94% of them detected once, and approximately 1.2% sits in the top ten. Sequencing input: non-Treg CD4+ T cells sorted from blood. The receptor source for this set is a human donor in good health. CDR3s include the opening cysteine and the closing phenylalanine or tryptophan. A D gene is named only where the DNA matches it firmly. Clone size is not always given. Where it is, it says once, few, many or a class for expanded clones.

clone_size: once; j_call: TRBJ2-7; v_call: TRBV5-5; d_call: .; cdr3_nt: TGTGCCAGCAGCTTGGGGGGGCAGACGATTTACGAGCAGTACTTC; cdr3_aa: CASSLGGQTIYEQYF
clone_size: .; j_call: TRBJ1-5; v_call: TRBV2; d_call: .; cdr3_nt: TGTGCCAGCAGTGAGGGTGGCATCCCGGGCTTTCTGCCCCAGCATTTT; cdr3_aa: CASSEGGIPGFLPQHF
clone_size: once; j_call: TRBJ2-7; v_call: TRBV7-9; d_call: TRBD1; cdr3_nt: TGTGCCAGCAGCTTAGCGGGACAGGGGTTTAACGAGCAGTACTTC; cdr3_aa: CASSLAGQGFNEQYF
clone_size: .; j_call: TRBJ1-1; v_call: TRBV5-5; d_call: TRBD1; cdr3_nt: TGTGCCAGCAGCTTGACAGGGGTGGACACTGAAGCTTTCTTT; cdr3_aa: CASSLTGVDTEAFF
clone_size: .; j_call: TRBJ1-1; v_call: TRBV7-3; d_call: TRBD1; cdr3_nt: TGTGCCAGCAGCCCAAACAGGGGAGGGGCCACTGAAGCTTTCTTT; cdr3_aa: CASSPNRGGATEAFF
clone_size: .; j_call: TRBJ2-5; v_call: TRBV7-9; d_call: .; cdr3_nt: TGTGCCAGCAGTCCACAGGGAGGAAGAGAGACCCAGTACTTC; cdr3_aa: CASSPQGGRETQYF
clone_size: .; j_call: TRBJ1-2; v_call: TRBV11-2; d_call: .; cdr3_nt: TGTGCCAGCAGCTTAAGGTTGGCGACTAACTATGGCTACACCTTC; cdr3_aa: CASSLRLATNYGYTF
clone_size: .; j_call: TRBJ2-5; v_call: TRBV18; d_call: .; cdr3_nt: TGTGCCAGCTCACCCCCAGCCACAGAAGCTAAAGGACCCCAGTACTTC; cdr3_aa: CASSPPATEAKGPQYF
clone_size: .; j_call: TRBJ1-4; v_call: TRBV30; d_call: .; cdr3_nt: TGTGCCTGGAGTGTACAAGAAAAACTGTTTTTT; cdr3_aa: CAWSVQEKLFF
clone_size: .; j_call: TRBJ1-1; v_call: TRBV13; d_call: TRBD1; cdr3_nt: TGTGCCAGCAGCAGGGACAGGGGAGGAACTGAAGCTTTCTTT; cdr3_aa: CASSRDRGGTEAFF
clone_size: .; j_call: TRBJ2-7; v_call: TRBV11-2; d_call: TRBD2; cdr3_nt: TGTGCCAGCTCCCAGGGACTAGCGGGAACCTACGAGCAGTACTTC; cdr3_aa: CASSQGLAGTYEQYF
clone_size: few; j_call: TRBJ2-7; v_call: TRBV6-6; d_call: TRBD2; cdr3_nt: TGTGCCAGCATGAGACTAGCGGGAAACGAGCAGTACTTC; cdr3_aa: CASMRLAGNEQYF
clone_size: .; j_call: TRBJ2-3; v_call: TRBV28; d_call: .; cdr3_nt: TGTGCCAGCAGATTCTCCCCGGTAGTGGGAGAGGATACGCAGTATTTT; cdr3_aa: CASRFSPVVGEDTQYF
clone_size: .; j_call: TRBJ1-3; v_call: TRBV7-3; d_call: .; cdr3_nt: TGTGCCAGCAGCTTAGCAGGGAGCGGAAACACCATATATTTT; cdr3_aa: CASSLAGSGNTIYF
clone_size: .; j_call: TRBJ1-4; v_call: TRBV19; d_call: .; cdr3_nt: TGTGCCAGTAGTACATCCACCCCGGCAGGACGAAAACTGTTTTTT; cdr3_aa: CASSTSTPAGRKLFF
clone_size: .; j_call: TRBJ2-5; v_call: TRBV4-1; d_call: TRBD2; cdr3_nt: TGCGCCAGCAGCCAACGGGAAACTAGCGGGGGGCAAGAGACCCAGTACTTC; cdr3_aa: CASSQRETSGGQETQYF
clone_size: .; j_call: TRBJ2-1; v_call: TRBV29-1; d_call: .; cdr3_nt: TGCAGCGCCCGCGTAGGTGAGCAGTTCTTC; cdr3_aa: CSARVGEQFF
clone_size: .; j_call: TRBJ2-5; v_call: TRBV11-2; d_call: .; cdr3_nt: TGTGCCGGAGAAGAGGAGGGTAACCCGGCCGAGACCCAGTACTTC; cdr3_aa: CAGEEEGNPAETQYF
clone_size: once; j_call: TRBJ1-5; v_call: TRBV27; d_call: TRBD1; cdr3_nt: TGTGCCAGCAGTCTAGGACAGGGGCGCAATCAGCCCCAGCATTTT; cdr3_aa: CASSLGQGRNQPQHF
clone_size: .; j_call: TRBJ1-4; v_call: TRBV18; d_call: .; cdr3_nt: TGTGCCAGCTCGCCGGTCACAAACGCGCAGACTAATGAAAAACTGTTTTTT; cdr3_aa: CASSPVTNAQTNEKLFF
clone_size: .; j_call: TRBJ1-1; v_call: TRBV7-9; d_call: .; cdr3_nt: TGTGCCAGCAGCTTAGGGGGGGACACTGAAGCTTTCTTT; cdr3_aa: CASSLGGDTEAFF
clone_size: few; j_call: TRBJ2-3; v_call: TRBV11-2; d_call: .; cdr3_nt: TGTGCCAGCAGCTTAGATATAGCGGATACGCAGTATTTT; cdr3_aa: CASSLDIADTQYF
clone_size: .; j_call: TRBJ1-2; v_call: TRBV5-1; d_call: .; cdr3_nt: TGCGCCAGCAGCTCACGAGAGGGTTCACCTAACTATGGCTACACCTTC; cdr3_aa: CASSSREGSPNYGYTF
clone_size: .; j_call: TRBJ2-3; v_call: TRBV28; d_call: TRBD2; cdr3_nt: TGTGCCAGCAGTTCACCAGGGGATACTAGCGGGAGGGTGGATACGCAGTATTTT; cdr3_aa: CASSSPGDTSGRVDTQYF
clone_size: once; j_call: TRBJ2-7; v_call: TRBV7-2; d_call: .; cdr3_nt: TGTGCCAGCAGCTTAGCGCTCCAGGGGGGCGAGCAGTACTTC; cdr3_aa: CASSLALQGGEQYF
clone_size: .; j_call: TRBJ1-1; v_call: TRBV30; d_call: .; cdr3_nt: TGTGCCCAAAACAGGCTGAACACTGAAGCTTTCTTT; cdr3_aa: CAQNRLNTEAFF
clone_size: .; j_call: TRBJ2-4; v_call: TRBV29-1; d_call: TRBD2; cdr3_nt: TGCAGCGTTGAAACAGGGGTAGGACTAGCGGGTCTTCTAGCCAAAAACATTCAGTACTTC; cdr3_aa: CSVETGVGLAGLLAKNIQYF
clone_size: .; j_call: TRBJ1-1; v_call: TRBV18; d_call: TRBD1; cdr3_nt: TGTGCCAGCTCACTACGACAGGGAGAGGAAGCTTTCTTT; cdr3_aa: CASSLRQGEEAFF
clone_size: .; j_call: TRBJ1-2; v_call: TRBV14; d_call: .; cdr3_nt: TGTGCCAGCAGCCAGGCCAGGTGGGGATCTGGCTACACCTTC; cdr3_aa: CASSQARWGSGYTF
clone_size: .; j_call: TRBJ1-5; v_call: TRBV18; d_call: TRBD1; cdr3_nt: TGTGCCAGCTCACCACTTCAGGGGGGAAACGGGGGCAATCAGCCCCAGCATTTT; cdr3_aa: CASSPLQGGNGGNQPQHF
clone_size: .; j_call: TRBJ1-5; v_call: TRBV18; d_call: .; cdr3_nt: TGTGCCAGCTCACCCCCGGGGGGGGGATCGGGTCAGCCCCAGCATTTT; cdr3_aa: CASSPPGGGSGQPQHF
clone_size: .; j_call: TRBJ2-7; v_call: TRBV7-2; d_call: .; cdr3_nt: TGTGCCAGCAGCGCCGATGGGGGCTCCTACGAGCAGTACTTC; cdr3_aa: CASSADGGSYEQYF
clone_size: .; j_call: TRBJ2-7; v_call: TRBV5-1; d_call: .; cdr3_nt: TGCGCCAGCAGCTTGGGGCAGGGAATCTACGAGCAGTACTTC; cdr3_aa: CASSLGQGIYEQYF
clone_size: .; j_call: TRBJ1-2; v_call: TRBV6-5; d_call: .; cdr3_nt: TGTGCCAGCAGTTACTCGAGGACTAACTATGGCTACACCTTC; cdr3_aa: CASSYSRTNYGYTF
clone_size: once; j_call: TRBJ2-2; v_call: TRBV5-6; d_call: .; cdr3_nt: TGTGCCAGCAGCCCACCACAGGCGAATGTCCTCGGGGAGCTGTTTTTT; cdr3_aa: CASSPPQANVLGELFF
clone_size: .; j_call: TRBJ1-2; v_call: TRBV7-8; d_call: .; cdr3_nt: TGTGCCAGCAGCTTAATGGGTCCCCCCCATGGCTACACCTTC; cdr3_aa: CASSLMGPPHGYTF